Shown below are 18 T cell receptor beta chains from a single sample sequenced in a study of T-cell memory formation after mild COVID-19. TCRdb redid the calling of the 5' RACE reads with MiXCR, one entry per CDR3 protein. The data show some 260,000 distinct CDR3 sequences, approximately 16% seen once. Sequenced material: PBMCs or a T cell subset sorted from them (not recorded which). These TCRs come from a man aged 18 to 29 who had mild COVID-19 (a few samples of this study predate the infection). Cell type and time point are not known.

The rearrangement uses TRBV10-3 and TRBJ1-3; TRBD1 matches at 7 bases. Germline values: CDR1 ENHRY, CDR2 SYGVKD. After removal of 7 bases from V and 6 bases from J, the junction contained 3 bases not matched to a gene. The length of the CDR3 is 12 residues. The CDR3 coding sequence is TGTGCCATCATGGAGGGGGCAAACACCATATATTTT. It codes for CAIMEGANTIYF.

This clonotype was detected only a few times. The chain employs TRBV18 and TRBJ2-7, with unresolved D. The germline V gene encodes CDR1 KGHSH and CDR2 LQKENI. V gave up 3 bases and J gave up 3 bases, with 15 bases separating them. CDR3 length: 15 amino acids. The CDR3 here is CASSPGVVGIYEQYF. The CDR3 bases are TGTGCCAGCTCACCCGGCGTGGTGGGGATCTACGAGCAGTACTTC.

J is TRBJ1-2 and V is TRBV12-3 or TRBV12-4, with TRBD1 matching over 10 bases. The CDR3 has 14 amino acids. J lost 8 bases, V lost 6 bases, and 9 bases had no gene match. The CDR3 DNA follows: TGTGCCAGCAGCACGACAGGGGGCCTATCGGGCTACACCTTC. Translation gives CASSTTGGLSGYTF.

The sample holds a few counts of this clonotype. This sequence joins TRBV30 and TRBJ2-7; TRBD1 agrees at 9 bases. The CDR3 is 15 residues long. Germline V gene lookup returns CDR1 GTSNPN and CDR2 SVGIG (reference sequence). Germline trimming cut 3 bases from V and 4 bases from J; bases unmatched to any gene: 10. The CDR3 DNA reads TGTGCCTGGAGAGATTCCGGGACAGGGCCTTACGAGCAGTACTTC. Residues: CAWRDSGTGPYEQYF.

This clonotype was counted only a few times. The chain employs TRBV2 and TRBJ2-7; D gene uncertain. The CDR3 spans 16 residues. The germline CDR1 and CDR2 sequences are SNHLY and FYNNEI. V gave up 1 base and J gave up 0 bases, with 13 bases separating them. CDR3 DNA sequence: TGTGCCAGCAGTGAAGAACGCGCAGCTGGCTCCTACGAGCAGTACGTC. Protein: CASSEERAAGSYEQYV.

This clonotype was seen more than once but under ten times. The V gene is TRBV29-1, the J gene TRBJ2-5; D is ambiguous. With 6 bases removed from V and 1 base from J, the gap between germline ends came to 12 bases. CDR3 size: 13 residues. Germline CDR1 SQVTM, CDR2 ANQGSEA. The chain's CDR3 is CSVTPPGQETQYF. The CDR3 DNA reads TGCAGCGTGACACCTCCGGGCCAAGAGACCCAGTACTTC.

The rearrangement links TRBV29-1 to TRBJ1-1, with D possibly being TRBD1 (6 bases). Germline assignment: CDR1 SQVTM and CDR2 ANQGSEA. Trimming stripped 6 bases from V and 4 bases from J, with 18 bases between. The CDR3 contains 14 residues. For the CDR3, the DNA is TGCAGCGTGGGAACGGCAGGGGTAGGCACTGAAGCTTTCTTT. This codes for CSVGTAGVGTEAFF. Supplemented by reference TRBV29-1 and TRBJ1-1, the full variable domain reads SAVISQKPSRDICQRGTSLTIQCQVDSQVTMMFWYRQQPGQSLTLIATANQGSEATYESGFVIDKFPISRPNLTFSTLTVSNMSPEDSSIYLCSVGTAGVGTEAFFGQGTRLTVV.

V is TRBV6-4 and J is TRBJ1-5; D not certain. CDR1 is MRHNA and CDR2 is SNTAGT in the germline V gene. With 9 bases removed from V and 5 bases from J, the gap between germline ends came to 5 bases. This CDR3 is built from 10 residues. The CDR3: CARRYQPQHF. CDR3 DNA: TGTGCCAGGAGATATCAGCCCCAGCATTTT.

The CDR3 protein is CASSSRTSGASRDTQYF. The CDR3 region has the DNA TGTGCCAGCAGCTCACGGACTAGCGGGGCGTCTCGAGATACGCAGTATTTT. The chain carries TRBV7-6 and TRBJ2-3; 12 nucleotides line up with TRBD2. Unmatched junction bases numbered 10, after V lost 4 bases and J lost 5 bases. The CDR3 length is 17 residues. Germline CDR1 reads SGHVS; CDR2 reads FNYEAQ.

This clonotype was recorded a few times. This chain joins TRBV20-1 and TRBJ2-5; the D is unclear. Germline V gives CDR1 DFQATT, CDR2 SNEGSKA (reference sequence). The CDR3 covers 13 residues. V lost 5 bases and J 5 bases, leaving 15 bases between the germline ends. CDR3 nucleotide sequence: TGCAGTGCTGCGACTGGGGTGGGGGAGACCCAGTACTTC. This gives the protein CSAATGVGETQYF.

In its sample, this clonotype was seen a few times. The chain links TRBV19 to TRBJ1-2; 7 bases are shared with TRBD1. Trimming removed 7 bases from V and 3 bases from J; junction bases left unmatched: 17. From germline, CDR1 is LNHDA and CDR2 SQIVND (reference sequence). The CDR3 runs to 17 residues. CDR3 coding DNA: TGTGCCAGTATCGCATACCGAGGACAGGATGGGGACTATGGCTACACCTTC. Translating it yields CASIAYRGQDGDYGYTF.

V and J are TRBV5-1 and TRBJ2-5; D may be TRBD1 (5 bases). The CDR3 has 16 amino acids. CDR1 and CDR2 from the germline V gene are SGHRS and YFSETQ. Trimming removed 0 bases from V and 5 bases from J, with 17 bases in between. The CDR3 DNA reads TGCGCCAGCAGCTTGGGTTTAGGGGCCCGGCAGGAGACCCAGTACTTC. This gives the protein CASSLGLGARQETQYF. Variable domain in full (rest from reference TRBV5-1 and TRBJ2-5): KAGVTQTPRYLIKTRGQQVTLSCSPISGHRSVSWYQQTPGQGLQFLFEYFSETQRNKGNFPGRFSGRQFSNSRSEMNVSTLELGDSALYLCASSLGLGARQETQYFGPGTRLLVL.

This clonotype was counted a few times. This chain links TRBV2 with TRBJ1-1; maybe TRBD1 (5 bases). V was cut by 5 bases and J by 12 bases, with 19 bases left in between. There are 13 residues in the CDR3. Germline CDR1 and CDR2: SNHLY and FYNNEI. CDR3 in DNA: TGTGCCAGCAGTTCAAGGCCGCCAGGGTTCACTTTCTTT. Translation gives CASSSRPPGFTFF.

This clonotype was seen many times. The chain has TRBV6-2 or TRBV6-3 and TRBJ1-1; no firm D call. CDR1 is MNHEY and CDR2 is SVGEGT in the germline V gene. Trimming stripped 5 bases from V and 1 base from J, with 5 bases between. The CDR3 runs to 12 residues. The CDR3 protein is CASSLRNTEAFF. The DNA of the CDR3 is TGTGCCAGCAGTCTGAGGAACACTGAAGCTTTCTTT.

A few counts support this clonotype. The CDR3, as DNA: TGTGCCAGCAGCACCGGGACAGGGGGTTCCGGGGAGCTGTTTTTT. It encodes CASSTGTGGSGELFF. The rearrangement links TRBV7-3 to TRBJ2-2; 11 bases agree with TRBD1. Trimming took 5 bases from V and 6 from J; bases not matched to a gene: 5. Germline CDR1 is SGHTA and CDR2 is FQGTGA. The CDR3 runs to 15 residues.

The chain couples TRBV24-1 to TRBJ1-2; the D gene is possibly TRBD1 (6 bases). This CDR3 spans 14 amino acids. CDR1 and CDR2 (germline): KGHDR, SFDVKD. The V and J ends lost 2 bases and 8 bases respectively, with 14 bases between them. Written as DNA, the CDR3 is TGTGCCACCAGTGATTCGACAGGATTCGGGGGCTACACCTTC. Its translation: CATSDSTGFGGYTF.

This clonotype was seen a few times. The chain joins TRBV12-3 or TRBV12-4 to TRBJ1-5; no clear D gene. This CDR3 comprises 14 residues. V was shortened by 7 bases and J by 3 bases, with 13 bases between the two germline ends. This CDR3 is CASNLDGFNQPQHF. The CDR3 nucleotides read TGTGCCAGCAATTTGGACGGATTCAATCAGCCCCAGCATTTT.

This chain uses TRBV18 with TRBJ2-7, with unresolved D. Trimming took 4 bases from V and 4 from J, leaving 11 bases between them. The V gene's germline CDR1 is KGHSH and CDR2 LQKENI. This CDR3 comprises 13 residues. CDR3 amino acids: CASSRLRDYEQYF. The DNA of the CDR3 is TGTGCCAGCTCACGCCTCAGAGATTACGAGCAGTACTTC.